This entry lists 7 T cell receptor beta chains sequenced from one sample in a study of T cell responses to AZD1222 COVID-19 vaccine. Profiling relied on immunoSEQ multiplex PCR, and the TCRdb table lists in-frame clones only, not all of them. In the table there are roughly 100,000 clones, over 75% of which are singletons. Sample: peripheral blood, taken on day 0 of AZD1222 vaccination. These receptors came from an adult in good health.

The J gene is TRBJ1-1, the V gene TRBV5-1; TRBD1 is a possible D gene (6 bases). Germline assignment: CDR1 SGHRS and CDR2 YFSETQ. CDR3 size: 14 residues. V was cut by 1 base and J by 5 bases, with 12 bases left in between. The DNA for the CDR3 is TGCGCCAGCAGCTTGTCGACAAGGGGGACTGAAGCTTTCTTT. It yields the protein CASSLSTRGTEAFF.

The chain carries TRBV6-1 and TRBJ1-2, with D perhaps matching TRBD1 (6 bases). This CDR3 has 15 residues. V shed 6 bases and J shed 3 bases, with 17 bases lying between them. Per the germline V gene, CDR1 is MNHNS and CDR2 is SASEGT. The CDR3 loop reads CASSDRQAGDYGYTF. The CDR3 bases are TGTGCCAGCAGCGACAGACAGGCGGGGGACTATGGCTACACCTTC.

V and J are TRBV7-7 and TRBJ2-7, with no clear D. The CDR3 consists of 15 residues. The V gene lost 1 base and the J gene lost 4 bases, with 14 bases spanning the gap. Germline V lookup: CDR1 SSHAT, CDR2 FNYEAQ (reference sequence). The CDR3 DNA reads as TGTGCCAGCAGCTTAGGCTCGGCCATCTCATACGAGCAGTACTTC. Residues: CASSLGSAISYEQYF.

The rearrangement joins TRBV3-1 (or the pseudogene TRBV3-2) to TRBJ1-2, with TRBD1 as a possible D gene (6 bases). The V end was cut by 0 bases, the J end by 2 bases, with 10 bases between. This CDR3 is 15 amino acids long. Germline V gene sequence: CDR1 LGHDT, CDR2 YNNKEL (reference sequence). The CDR3 DNA sequence: TGTGCCAGCAGCCAAGAAGGGCAGGGGAACTATGGCTACACCTTC. Protein sequence: CASSQEGQGNYGYTF.

The sample holds a few counts of this clone. V usage is TRBV5-1 and J usage is TRBJ2-7; 8 nucleotides match TRBD1. Germline CDR1 SGHRS, CDR2 YFSETQ. The CDR3 consists of 16 residues. The ends lost 0 bases at V and 2 bases at J; junction bases unmatched: 7. In DNA form, the CDR3 reads TGCGCCAGCAGCTTGGCCGGGCAGGGGGCCGCCTACGAGCAGTACTTC. Protein sequence: CASSLAGQGAAYEQYF.

V and J are TRBV15 and TRBJ2-3; a possible D gene is TRBD2 (5 bases). The CDR3 extends over 16 amino acids. CDR1 is LNHNV, CDR2 YYDKDF, per germline (reference sequence). Trimming cost V 0 bases and J 0 bases, with 10 bases left between them. The CDR3 reads CATSRDRERSTDTQYF. The CDR3, as DNA: TGTGCCACCAGCAGAGATCGAGAGCGGAGCACAGATACGCAGTATTTT.

The chain carries TRBV4-3 and TRBJ2-7; 7 nucleotides line up with TRBD1. The CDR3 is 15 residues long. CDR1 and CDR2 from the germline V gene are LGHNA and YSLEER. J was trimmed by 6 bases and V by 0 bases; bases with no gene match: 8. CDR3 region: CASSQEARGIGEQYF. CDR3 sequence (DNA): TGCGCCAGCAGCCAAGAGGCCAGGGGGATTGGCGAGCAGTACTTC.